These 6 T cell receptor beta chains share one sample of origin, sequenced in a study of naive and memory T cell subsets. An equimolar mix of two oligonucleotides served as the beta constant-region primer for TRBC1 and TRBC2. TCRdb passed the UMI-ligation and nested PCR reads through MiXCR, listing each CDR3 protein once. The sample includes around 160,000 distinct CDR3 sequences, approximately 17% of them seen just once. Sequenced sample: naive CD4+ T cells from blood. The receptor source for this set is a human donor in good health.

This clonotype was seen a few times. The CDR3 sequence is CSASWLAAESSTDTQYF. As DNA, the CDR3 is TGCAGTGCTAGTTGGCTCGCTGCGGAATCTAGCACAGATACGCAGTATTTT. This chain connects TRBV20-1 to TRBJ2-3; the D is unclear. The V gene's germline CDR1 is DFQATT and CDR2 SNEGSKA (reference sequence). V lost 3 bases to trimming and J lost 0 bases, with 19 bases between them. The CDR3 covers 17 residues.

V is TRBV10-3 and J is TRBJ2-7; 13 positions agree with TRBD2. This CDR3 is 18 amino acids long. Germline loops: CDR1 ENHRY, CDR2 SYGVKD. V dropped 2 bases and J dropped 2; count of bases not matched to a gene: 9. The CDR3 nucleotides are TGTGCCATCAGTGAGCCAAGTACTAGCGGGAGGGCGACCTACGAGCAGTACTTC. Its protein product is CAISEPSTSGRATYEQYF.

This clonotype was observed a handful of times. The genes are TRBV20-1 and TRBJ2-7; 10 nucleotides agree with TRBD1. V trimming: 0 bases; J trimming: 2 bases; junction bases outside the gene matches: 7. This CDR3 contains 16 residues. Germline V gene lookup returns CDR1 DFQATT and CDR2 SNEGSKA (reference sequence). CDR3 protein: CSARENRGTGAYEQYF. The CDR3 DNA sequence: TGCAGTGCTAGAGAAAATAGGGGGACAGGGGCCTACGAGCAGTACTTC.

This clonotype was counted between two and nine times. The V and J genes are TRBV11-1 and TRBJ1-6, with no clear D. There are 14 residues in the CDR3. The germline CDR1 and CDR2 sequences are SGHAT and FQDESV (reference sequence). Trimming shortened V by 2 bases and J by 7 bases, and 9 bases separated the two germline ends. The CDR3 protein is CASSLWVVNSPLHF. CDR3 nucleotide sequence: TGTGCCAGCAGCTTATGGGTGGTAAATTCACCCCTCCACTTT. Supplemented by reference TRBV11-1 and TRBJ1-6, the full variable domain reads EAEVAQSPRYKITEKSQAVAFWCDPISGHATLYWYRQILGQGPELLVQFQDESVVDDSQLPKDRFSAERLKGVDSTLKIQPAELGDSAMYLCASSLWVVNSPLHFGNGTRLTVT.

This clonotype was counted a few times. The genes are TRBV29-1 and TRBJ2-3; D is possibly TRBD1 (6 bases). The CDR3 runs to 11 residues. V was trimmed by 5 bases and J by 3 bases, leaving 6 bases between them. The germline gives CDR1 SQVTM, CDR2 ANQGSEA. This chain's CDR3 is CSVTGTDTQYF. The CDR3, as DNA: TGCAGCGTTACAGGGACAGATACGCAGTATTTT.

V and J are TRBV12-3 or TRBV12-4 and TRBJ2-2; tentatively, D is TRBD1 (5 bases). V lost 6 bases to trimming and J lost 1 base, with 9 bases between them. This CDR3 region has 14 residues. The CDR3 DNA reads TGTGCCAGCAGGCAACAGGAGAACACCGGGGAGCTGTTTTTT. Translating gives CASRQQENTGELFF.